This TCR beta chain was documented in a study of response to subunit inactivated influenza vaccine. Study results and caveats: The study's authors posited that every seasonal influenza vaccination enlists few new T cells.

Comment on this clonotype: Its antigen is still unknown.

The CDR3 sequence is 15 residues long. Germline V gives CDR1 SEHNR, CDR2 FQNEAQ (reference sequence). The V and J ends lost 7 bases and 0 bases, in that order; junction bases with no gene match: 9. TCRdb analysed the RT-PCR reads with MiXCR anew, one entry per CDR3 protein. Among hundreds of thousands of distinct CDR3 sequences listed, 25% were seen once. This chain joins TRBV7-9 and TRBJ2-7, with 7 bases identical to TRBD1. The sample consisted of CD4+ T cells sorted from PBMCs, taken about 5 days after vaccination. This receptor was taken from a man aged 50 to 60 who received an inactivated influenza vaccine. For the CDR3, the DNA is TGTGCCAGCATCCTAGACAGGGCTTCCTCCTACGAGCAGTACTTC. Translated, it gives CASILDRASSYEQYF.